This TCR beta chain was sequenced during a study of T cell repertoires in cytomegalovirus infection (dated by TCRdb to about 2019). Background on the whole study: Alongside well-studied HLA-B-restricted epitopes, the peptide stimulations were aimed at recently identified HLA-C-restricted CMV epitopes, whose presentation resists viral immunomodulation. The HLA type of each donor mattered for the analysis, because public TCR beta signatures pointed to carriage of CMV infection along with the matching HLA type.

Overall study results and their limits: Carriers of CMV infection plus the relevant HLA type were discriminated by the cumulative frequency of public TCR beta family members in the study cohort and in an independent roughly 370-donor cohort. The ex vivo response was dominated by HLA-C-restricted CMV-specific TCR beta clonotypes, and the single most frequent clonotype in two of eight donors was supplied by these HLA-C-restricted clonotypes.

TCRdb names Illumina HiSeq 1500 as the instrument used. TCRdb reworked the public reads: Q25 trimming with fastp, MiXCR clone assembly, productive beta chains retained. Entries are consolidated by CDR3 protein sequence, retaining the most common genes and DNA. Across this sample there are some 590,000 distinct CDR3 sequences, with 35% to 50% seen only once. The ten largest clones take up over 45% of the sample. Only one count was recorded for this clonotype. Its recognized antigen is unknown. The input lacks base qualities; no much larger clone sits a single base away. One read yields weak evidence. Taken with the paper, the label for treatment or condition translates to: in vitro stimulation with specific CMV peptide epitopes to enrich CMV-specific T cells. Sequenced here: cultured PBMCs, sampled from culture after CMV antigen stimulation. The origin of this receptor is a human donor in good health (CMV status not recorded). Some clones in this sample may be carry-over from other donors' samples.

The DNA sequence follows: TGTGCCAGCAGTTTTGACTGGGAGGCCCAGCATTTT. Its product reads: CASSFDWEAQHF. The sequence is built from TRBV2 and TRBJ1-5; the D gene is not confidently resolved. The CDR3 sequence holds 12 residues, the cysteine and phenylalanine included. Left in the record is the CDR3 DNA by itself, 36 bases read in frame from the first base. The junction carries 13 bases between V and J, which are trimmed by 5 bases and 11 bases respectively. The germline V gene provides CDR1 SNHLY and CDR2 FYNNEI.